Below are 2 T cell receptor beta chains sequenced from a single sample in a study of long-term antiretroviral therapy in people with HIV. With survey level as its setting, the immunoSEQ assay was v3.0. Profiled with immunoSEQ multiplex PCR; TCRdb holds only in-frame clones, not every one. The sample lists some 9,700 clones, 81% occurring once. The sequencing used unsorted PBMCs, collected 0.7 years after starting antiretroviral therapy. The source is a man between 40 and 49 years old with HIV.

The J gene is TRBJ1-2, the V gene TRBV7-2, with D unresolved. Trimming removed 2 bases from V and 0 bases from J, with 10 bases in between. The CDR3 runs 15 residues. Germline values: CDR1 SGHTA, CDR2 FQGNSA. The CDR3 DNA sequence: TGTGCCAGCAGCTTAAATGCGGGCGCTAACTATGGCTACACCTTC. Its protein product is CASSLNAGANYGYTF.

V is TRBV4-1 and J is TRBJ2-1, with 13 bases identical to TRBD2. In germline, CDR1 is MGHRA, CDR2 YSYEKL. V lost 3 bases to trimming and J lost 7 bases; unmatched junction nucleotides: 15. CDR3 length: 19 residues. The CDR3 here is CASSQEILAGGISGNEQFF. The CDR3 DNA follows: TGCGCCAGCAGCCAGGAGATACTAGCGGGAGGGATCAGTGGAAATGAGCAGTTCTTC.